In its sample, the clone carrying this T cell receptor (beta chain) was seen many times. Noted time point: newly diagnosed GD, antithyroid drugs for less than 3 months. PBMCs provided the RNA from which the TCR library was made. Each of the patients was recruited from an endocrinology department situated in Xi'an, China. Trimming took off 5 bases at V and 4 bases at J, with 6 bases between the two ends. This CDR3 has 11 residues. Construction of TCR beta libraries relied on iRepertoire HTBI primers and on Arm-PCR targeting CDR3 regions. TCRdb processed the multiplex PCR reads anew with MiXCR; each CDR3 protein has one entry. The sample has around 420,000 distinct CDR3 sequences; about 15% are singletons. The sample comes from a study of regulatory T cells in long-lasting Graves disease. The data also belong to a second study, concerning T cells in Graves' hyperthyroidism and ophthalmopathy. That study reports: Those patients with uncontrolled infection, other autoimmune disease, pregnancy or lactation were excluded.

The V call is TRBV12-3 or TRBV12-4, the J call TRBJ2-7; D ambiguous. The origin of this receptor is a woman aged 40 to 50 with Graves disease. The source material was peripheral blood mononuclear cells (PBMCs), sampled at new diagnosis, from a patient treated with antithyroid drugs. For the CDR3, the DNA is TGTGCCAGCAGTGTCACGTACGAGCAGTACTTC. It codes for CASSVTYEQYF.